This entry is about one T cell receptor (beta chain). What it binds is not known. A read error may produce the germline difference seen at one junction end. Looked up from germline, CDR1 is LNHNV and CDR2 is YYDKDF (reference sequence). CDR3 size: 15 residues. This entry is derived from a study of T cells in Graves' hyperthyroidism and ophthalmopathy. Study findings and constraints: Ophthalmopathy was model-predicted a median about 6.9 months pre-onset. Most thyroid-expanded clonotypes above 0.001 were also found in blood.

The CDR3 regions of TCR beta were amplified from RNA transcripts. Researchers ran a first-round RT-PCR on the TCR CDR3 using the HTBI primer set. In TCRdb, the multiplex PCR reads were re-called with MiXCR into one record per CDR3 protein. The sample carries a few hundred thousand distinct CDR3 sequences, roughly 46% recorded once. Diagnoses were made from clinical symptoms, serum measures (thyroxine and TRAb), thyroid ultrasound and orbital computed tomography. The chain has TRBV15 and TRBJ2-3, with 9 bases that match TRBD2. The receptor was isolated from a woman younger than 30 with Graves' hyperthyroidism. Sequencing input: peripheral blood or thyroid tissue (not recorded which). The CDR3 sequence: CASSPLAGKTDTQYF. In DNA form, the CDR3 reads TGTGCCAGCAGCCCGCTAGCGGGAAAGACAGATACGCAGTATTTT.